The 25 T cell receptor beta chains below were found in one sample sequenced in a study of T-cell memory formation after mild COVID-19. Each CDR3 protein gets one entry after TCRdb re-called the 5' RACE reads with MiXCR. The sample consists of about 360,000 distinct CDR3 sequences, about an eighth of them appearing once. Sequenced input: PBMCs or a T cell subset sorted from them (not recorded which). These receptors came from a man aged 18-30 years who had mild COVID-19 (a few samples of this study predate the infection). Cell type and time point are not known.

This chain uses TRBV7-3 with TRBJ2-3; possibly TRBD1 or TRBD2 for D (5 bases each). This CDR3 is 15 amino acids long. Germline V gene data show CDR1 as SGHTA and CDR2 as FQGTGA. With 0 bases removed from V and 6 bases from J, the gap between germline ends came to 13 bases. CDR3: CASSLTRDRLDTQYF. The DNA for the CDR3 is TGTGCCAGCAGCTTAACGAGGGACCGCCTGGATACGCAGTATTTT.

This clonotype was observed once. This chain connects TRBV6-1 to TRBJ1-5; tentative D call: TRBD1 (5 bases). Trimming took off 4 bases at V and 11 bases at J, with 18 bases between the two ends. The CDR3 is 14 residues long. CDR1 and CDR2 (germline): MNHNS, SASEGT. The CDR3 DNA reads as TGTGCCAGCAGTGTACAGGAGGACCCTCGGGCCCAGCATTTT. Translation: CASSVQEDPRAQHF.

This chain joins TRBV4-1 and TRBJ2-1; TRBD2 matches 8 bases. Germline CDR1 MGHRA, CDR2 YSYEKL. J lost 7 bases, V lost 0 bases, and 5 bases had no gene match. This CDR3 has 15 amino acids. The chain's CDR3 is CASSQDWRGANEQFF. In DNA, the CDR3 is TGCGCCAGCAGCCAAGATTGGCGGGGGGCTAATGAGCAGTTCTTC.

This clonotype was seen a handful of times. CDR3 loop: CASSPQGVETQYF. The CDR3 region has the DNA TGTGCCAGCAGCCCCCAGGGCGTTGAGACCCAGTACTTC. This rearrangement joins TRBV12-3 or TRBV12-4 to TRBJ2-5; the D gene is possibly TRBD1 (5 bases). V lost 6 bases to trimming and J lost 5 bases, with 13 bases between them. There are 13 residues in the CDR3.

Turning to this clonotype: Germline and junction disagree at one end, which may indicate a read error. DNA of the CDR3: TGTGCTAGCAGCTTTAGGCCTAGCGGGGGGCCGAACACCGGGGAGCTGTTTTTT. Its protein is CASSFRPSGGPNTGELFF. V usage is TRBV7-7 and J usage is TRBJ2-2; the match to TRBD2 covers 11 bases. In germline, CDR1 is SSHAT, CDR2 FNYEAQ (reference sequence). The CDR3 consists of 18 residues.

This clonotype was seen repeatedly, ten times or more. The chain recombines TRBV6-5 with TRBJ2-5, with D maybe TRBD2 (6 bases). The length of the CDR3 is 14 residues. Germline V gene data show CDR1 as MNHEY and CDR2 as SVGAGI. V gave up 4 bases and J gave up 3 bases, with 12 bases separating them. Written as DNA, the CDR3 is TGTGCCAGCAGTTCCCCTCCGGGAGAAGAGACCCAGTACTTC. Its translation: CASSSPPGEETQYF.

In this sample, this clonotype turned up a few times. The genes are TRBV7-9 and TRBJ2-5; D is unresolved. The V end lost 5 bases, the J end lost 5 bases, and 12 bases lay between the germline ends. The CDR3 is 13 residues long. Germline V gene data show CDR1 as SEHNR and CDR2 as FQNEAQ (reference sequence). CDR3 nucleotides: TGTGCCAGCAGCCTTCGGTCGGCTGAGACCCAGTACTTC. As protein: CASSLRSAETQYF.

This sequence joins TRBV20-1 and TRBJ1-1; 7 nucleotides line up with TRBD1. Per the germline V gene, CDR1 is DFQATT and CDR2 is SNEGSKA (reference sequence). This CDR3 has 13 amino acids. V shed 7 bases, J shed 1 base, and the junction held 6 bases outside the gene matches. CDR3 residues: CSETGTANTEAFF. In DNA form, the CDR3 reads TGCAGTGAGACCGGGACAGCGAACACTGAAGCTTTCTTT.

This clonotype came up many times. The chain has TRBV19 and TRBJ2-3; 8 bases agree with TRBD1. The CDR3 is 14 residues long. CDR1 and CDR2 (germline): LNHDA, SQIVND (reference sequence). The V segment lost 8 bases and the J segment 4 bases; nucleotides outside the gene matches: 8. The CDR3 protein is CASGPQGVSDTQYF. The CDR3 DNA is TGTGCCAGTGGGCCACAGGGGGTGTCAGATACGCAGTATTTT. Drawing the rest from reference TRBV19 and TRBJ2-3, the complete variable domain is DGGITQSPKYLFRKEGQNVTLSCEQNLNHDAMYWYRQDPGQGLRLIYYSQIVNDFQKGDIAEGYSVSREKKESFPLTVTSAQKNPTAFYLCASGPQGVSDTQYFGPGTRLTVL.

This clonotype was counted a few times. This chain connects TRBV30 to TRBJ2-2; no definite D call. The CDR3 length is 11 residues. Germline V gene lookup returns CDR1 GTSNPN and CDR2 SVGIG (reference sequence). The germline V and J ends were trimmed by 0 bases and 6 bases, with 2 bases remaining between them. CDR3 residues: CAWSVSGELFF. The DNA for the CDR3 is TGTGCCTGGAGTGTATCCGGGGAGCTGTTTTTT.

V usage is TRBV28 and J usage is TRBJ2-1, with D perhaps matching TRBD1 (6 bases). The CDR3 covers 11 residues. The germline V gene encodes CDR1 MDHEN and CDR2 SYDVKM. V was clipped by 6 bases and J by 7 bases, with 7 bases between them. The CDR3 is CASSGQNEQFF. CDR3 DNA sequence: TGTGCCAGCAGCGGACAGAATGAGCAGTTCTTC.

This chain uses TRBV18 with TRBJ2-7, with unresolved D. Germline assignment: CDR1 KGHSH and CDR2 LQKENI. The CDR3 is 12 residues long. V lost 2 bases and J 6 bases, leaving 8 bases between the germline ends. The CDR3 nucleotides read TGTGCCAGCTCACCAAACCGCTTCGAGCAGTACTTC. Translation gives CASSPNRFEQYF. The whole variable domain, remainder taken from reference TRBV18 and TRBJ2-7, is NAGVMQNPRHLVRRRGQEARLRCSPMKGHSHVYWYRQLPEEGLKFMVYLQKENIIDESGMPKERFSAEFPKEGPSILRIQQVVRGDSAAYFCASSPNRFEQYFGPGTRLTVT.

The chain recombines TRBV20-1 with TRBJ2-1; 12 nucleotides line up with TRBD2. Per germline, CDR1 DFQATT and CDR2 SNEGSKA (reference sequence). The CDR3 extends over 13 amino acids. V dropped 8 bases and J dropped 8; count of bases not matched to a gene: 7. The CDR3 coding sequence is TGCAGTACTTGGACTAGCGGGAATGATGAGCAGTTCTTC. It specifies CSTWTSGNDEQFF.

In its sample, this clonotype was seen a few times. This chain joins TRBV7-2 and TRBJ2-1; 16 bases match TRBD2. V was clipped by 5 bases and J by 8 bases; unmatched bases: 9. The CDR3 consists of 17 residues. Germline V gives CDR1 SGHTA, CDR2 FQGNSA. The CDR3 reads CASSHGTSGGVMDEQFF. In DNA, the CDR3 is TGTGCCAGCAGCCACGGGACTAGCGGGGGGGTTATGGATGAGCAGTTCTTC.

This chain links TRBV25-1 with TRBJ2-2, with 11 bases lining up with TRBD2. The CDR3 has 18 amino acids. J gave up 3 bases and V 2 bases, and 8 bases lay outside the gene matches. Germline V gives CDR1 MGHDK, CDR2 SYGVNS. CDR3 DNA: TGTGCCAGCAGTGAAGGTGGGGGACTAGCGGTTTACACCGGGGAGCTGTTTTTT. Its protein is CASSEGGGLAVYTGELFF.

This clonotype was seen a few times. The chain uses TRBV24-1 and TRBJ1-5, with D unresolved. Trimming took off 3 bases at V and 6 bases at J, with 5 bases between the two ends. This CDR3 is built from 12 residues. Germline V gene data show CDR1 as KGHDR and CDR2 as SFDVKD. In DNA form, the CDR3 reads TGTGCCACCAGTGATCCTGGTCAGCCCCAGCATTTT. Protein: CATSDPGQPQHF.

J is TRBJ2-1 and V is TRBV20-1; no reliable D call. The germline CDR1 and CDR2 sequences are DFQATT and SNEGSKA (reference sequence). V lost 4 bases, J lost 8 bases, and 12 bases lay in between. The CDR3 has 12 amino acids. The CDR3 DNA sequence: TGCAGTGCTACCGATAGTGGGGATGAGCAGTTCTTC. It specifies CSATDSGDEQFF.

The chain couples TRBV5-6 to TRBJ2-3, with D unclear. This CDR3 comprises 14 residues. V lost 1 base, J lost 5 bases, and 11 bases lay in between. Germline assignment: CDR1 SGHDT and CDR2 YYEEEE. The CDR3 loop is CASSLRPSGDTQYF. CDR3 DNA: TGTGCCAGCAGCTTGCGCCCCTCGGGAGATACGCAGTATTTT.

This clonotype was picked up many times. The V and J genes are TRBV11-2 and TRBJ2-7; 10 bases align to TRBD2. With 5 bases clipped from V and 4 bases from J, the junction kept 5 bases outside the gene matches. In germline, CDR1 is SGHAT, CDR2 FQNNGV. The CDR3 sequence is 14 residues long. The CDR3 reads CASSRPSGGYEQYF. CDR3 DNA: TGTGCCAGCAGCCGCCCTAGCGGGGGTTACGAGCAGTACTTC.

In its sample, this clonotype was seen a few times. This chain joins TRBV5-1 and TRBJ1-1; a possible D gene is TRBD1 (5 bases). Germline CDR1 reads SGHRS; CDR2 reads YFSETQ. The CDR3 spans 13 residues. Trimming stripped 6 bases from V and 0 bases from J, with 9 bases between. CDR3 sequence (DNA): TGCGCCAGCAAGGACACCCTGAACACTGAAGCTTTCTTT. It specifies CASKDTLNTEAFF. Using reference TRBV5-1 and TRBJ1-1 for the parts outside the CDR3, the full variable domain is KAGVTQTPRYLIKTRGQQVTLSCSPISGHRSVSWYQQTPGQGLQFLFEYFSETQRNKGNFPGRFSGRQFSNSRSEMNVSTLELGDSALYLCASKDTLNTEAFFGQGTRLTVV.

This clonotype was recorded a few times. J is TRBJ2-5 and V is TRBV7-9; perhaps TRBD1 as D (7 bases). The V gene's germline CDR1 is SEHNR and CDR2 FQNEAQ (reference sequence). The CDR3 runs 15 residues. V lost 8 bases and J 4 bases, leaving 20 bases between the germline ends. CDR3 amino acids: CASQDGGTVGETQYF. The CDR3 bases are TGTGCCAGCCAAGACGGCGGGACAGTGGGAGAGACCCAGTACTTC.

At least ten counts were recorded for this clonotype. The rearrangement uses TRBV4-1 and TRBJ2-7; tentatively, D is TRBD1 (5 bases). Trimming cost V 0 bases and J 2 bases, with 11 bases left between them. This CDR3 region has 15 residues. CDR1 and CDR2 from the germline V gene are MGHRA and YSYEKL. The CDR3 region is CASSQDLRTTYEQYF. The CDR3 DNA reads TGCGCCAGCAGCCAAGATTTGAGGACAACCTACGAGCAGTACTTC.

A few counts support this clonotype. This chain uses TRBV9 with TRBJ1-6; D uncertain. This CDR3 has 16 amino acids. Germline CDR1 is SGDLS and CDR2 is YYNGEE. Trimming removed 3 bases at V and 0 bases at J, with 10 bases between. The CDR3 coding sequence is TGTGCCAGCAGCGCCATGGTTAGCTCCTATAATTCACCCCTCCACTTT. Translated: CASSAMVSSYNSPLHF.

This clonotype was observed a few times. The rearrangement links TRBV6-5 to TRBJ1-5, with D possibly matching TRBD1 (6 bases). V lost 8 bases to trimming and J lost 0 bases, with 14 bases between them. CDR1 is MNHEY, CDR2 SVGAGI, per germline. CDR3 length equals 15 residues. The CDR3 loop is CASGLDRDSNQPQHF. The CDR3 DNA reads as TGTGCCAGCGGATTGGACAGAGATAGCAATCAGCCCCAGCATTTT.

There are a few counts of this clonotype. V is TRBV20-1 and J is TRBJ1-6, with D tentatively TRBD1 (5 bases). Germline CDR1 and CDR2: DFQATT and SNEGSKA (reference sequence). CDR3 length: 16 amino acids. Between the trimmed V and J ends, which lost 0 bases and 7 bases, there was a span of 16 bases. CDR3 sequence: CSARDGAAGFNSPLHF. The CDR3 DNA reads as TGCAGTGCTAGAGATGGGGCGGCGGGGTTCAATTCACCCCTCCACTTT.